This T cell receptor beta chain emerged from a study of OX40 agonist ivuxolimab in advanced cancers. In the study overall: Males comprised approximately 84% of the group, whose mean age was about 60 years (range 23 to 79). Points from the study as a whole: Clonal expansion was seen in CD4+ and CD8+ blood T cells by week 6 at 0.1 to 3.0 mg/kg. Those patients achieving a partial response at 0.1-3.0 mg/kg showed among the lowest clonal expansion. In CD8+ T cells, expanded clones were on average more numerous than in CD4+.

Libraries were prepared by immunoSEQ multiplex PCR; TCRdb keeps only in-frame clonotypes and omits some of them. Among tens of thousands of clones listed, 80% to 85% were seen once. On this clone itself: What it binds is unknown.

Germline loops: CDR1 SEHNR, CDR2 FQNEAQ (reference sequence). The CDR3 loop spans 13 amino acids. Trimming pared 4 bases from V and 7 bases from J, leaving 8 bases between. The sample here was CD4+ or CD8+ T cells sorted from blood, taken in a trial of the OX40 agonist ivuxolimab. The receptor was derived from an adult with an advanced solid tumor such as melanoma, head and neck, liver or kidney cancer. The chain uses TRBV7-9 and TRBJ1-6; D is undetermined. The CDR3 here is CASSWGGNSPLHF. The CDR3, as DNA: TGTGCCAGCAGCTGGGGTGGGAATTCACCCCTCCACTTT.